The T cell receptor (beta chain) described here comes from a study of T-cell reconstitution after alpha-beta-depleted transplantation in children. This CDR3 has 15 residues. The germline V gene has CDR1 SGDLS and CDR2 YYNGEE. Trimming left V 4 bases short and J 5 bases short, with 16 bases between. Library preparation (for TCRbeta) was performed with unique molecular identifiers. TCRdb redid the calling of the PCR reads with MiXCR, one entry per CDR3 protein. Of some 500,000 distinct CDR3 sequences listed, roughly 18% are singletons. The chain links TRBV9 to TRBJ1-5, with D unresolved. This sequence originates from a human donor who donated a stem cell graft to a child with acute lymphoblastic leukemia. The source material was PBMCs from the stem cell graft donor, sampled from the stem cell graft. The CDR3 nucleotides are TGTGCCAGCAGCCTCACGGATGGGGAATATCAGCCCCAGCATTTT. Its protein product is CASSLTDGEYQPQHF.